This T cell receptor beta chain was identified during a study of T cells in tuberculosis. Study-level results: T cells binding CD1B-GMM tetramer weakly possibly escaped the sort.

Data came from immunoSEQ multiplex PCR; TCRdb stores just in-frame clones and leaves some out. The sample consists of about 88,000 clones, roughly 93% of them appearing once. After thawing and overnight rest, PBMC were stained with GMM-loaded CD1B tetramer, viability dye and anti-CD3 for sorting. The lipid loaded on the CD1B tetramers was C32 glucose monomycolate from Rhodococcus equi. The CDR3 consists of 12 residues. From germline, CDR1 is SGHRS and CDR2 YFSETQ. The germline V and J ends were trimmed by 0 bases and 4 bases, with 5 bases remaining between them. The sample was CD1b-GMM tetramer-negative cells sorted from PBMCs. The V and J genes are TRBV5-1 and TRBJ2-7; possibly TRBD1 for D (5 bases). This sequence originates from an adult woman with latent tuberculosis. The CDR3 loop is CASSLDRYEQYF. Written as DNA, the CDR3 is TGCGCCAGCAGCTTGGACAGGTACGAGCAGTACTTC.